These T cell receptor beta chains were read from a single sample in a study of blood T cell repertoires in COVID-19. Profiling relied on immunoSEQ multiplex PCR, and the TCRdb table lists in-frame clones only, not all of them. The table lists around 190,000 clones, 82% of them singletons, with 7.8% in the top ten. Sequences were obtained from peripheral blood. The receptors were gathered from a woman between 55 and 75 years old with COVID-19, enrolled during active disease. Both conserved end residues are trimmed from each CDR3. D genes are given only for firm matches.

J: TRBJ1-5
D: TRBD1
V: TRBV19
length: 15
CDR3: ASSIGQGAISNQPQH

J: TRBJ2-1
D: TRBD2
V: TRBV7-9
length: 13
CDR3: ASSSTSGRAGEQF

J: TRBJ1-1
D: TRBD1
V: TRBV7-8
length: 13
CDR3: ASSLRQGPDTEAF

J: TRBJ2-5
D: NA
V: TRBV28
length: 12
CDR3: ASTYVLAQGTQY

J: TRBJ2-3
D: NA
V: TRBV6-4
length: 12
CDR3: ASSVGEHTDTQY

J: TRBJ1-1
D: TRBD1
V: TRBV30
length: 12
CDR3: AWNTGGAIAEAF

J: TRBJ2-3
D: NA
V: TRBV19
length: 14
CDR3: ASSTGLFGSTDTQY

J: TRBJ1-1
D: TRBD1
V: TRBV5-1
length: 12
CDR3: ASSLTGENTEAF

J: TRBJ2-4
D: TRBD2
V: TRBV28
length: 12
CDR3: ASREAGEQNIQY

J: TRBJ2-7
D: NA
V: TRBV12-3/TRBV12-4
length: 10
CDR3: ASGTGNYEQY

J: TRBJ2-2
D: NA
V: TRBV6-5
length: 12
CDR3: ASSTGSNTGELF

J: TRBJ2-1
D: TRBD2
V: TRBV5-4
length: 11
CDR3: ASSLPAGGREF

J: TRBJ2-2
D: NA
V: TRBV9
length: 13
CDR3: ASSVGQMNTGELF

J: TRBJ2-3
D: NA
V: TRBV28
length: 12
CDR3: ASQLTVNTDTQY

J: TRBJ2-1
D: NA
V: TRBV7-8
length: 10
CDR3: ASSQNHREQF

J: TRBJ2-1
D: TRBD2
V: TRBV5-1
length: 14
CDR3: ASSLAPSGASNEQF

J: TRBJ1-2
D: NA
V: TRBV25-1
length: 10
CDR3: ACKGGDYGYT

J: TRBJ2-3
D: NA
V: TRBV7-9
length: 12
CDR3: ASSLEGRTDTQY

J: TRBJ1-2
D: NA
V: TRBV28
length: 13
CDR3: AIPNGGAGNYGYT

J: TRBJ2-7
D: NA
V: TRBV2
length: 12
CDR3: ASSERGTLYEQY

J: TRBJ1-1
D: NA
V: TRBV5-4
length: 12
CDR3: ASSAPGANTEAF

J: TRBJ2-7
D: TRBD2
V: TRBV19
length: 12
CDR3: ASSIGGGSYEQY

J: TRBJ2-3
D: TRBD1
V: TRBV5-1
length: 14
CDR3: ASSLSGQGAWDTQY

J: TRBJ1-3
D: TRBD1
V: TRBV18
length: 13
CDR3: ASSPGTGSGNTIY